This is a list of T cell receptor beta chains from one sample in a study of CD8+CD57+ T cells in acquired aplastic anemia. TCRdb fed the reads into MiXCR, producing one record per CDR3 protein. Among about 220,000 distinct CDR3 sequences listed, about a third were seen once. The sample taken for sequencing was sorted CD4+, CD8+, or CD8+CD57+ T cells (not recorded which) from PBMCs. These receptor sequences come from a human donor in good health, serving as a control. Both conserved end residues are trimmed from each CDR3. Each record gives: clone size, V gene, J gene, CDR3 protein. Clone size is shown for a subset of rows, as once, few, many or a class of expanded clone.

NA	TRBV10-3	TRBJ1-2	SISELRSWYGYT
NA	TRBV6-1	TRBJ1-5	ASREAPTGYNQPQH
NA	TRBV30	TRBJ2-2	AWSWTAGGELF
many	TRBV11-1	TRBJ2-3	ASSLVAGGPLIHTQY
many	TRBV10-3	TRBJ1-1	AISELLEAF
many	TRBV5-6	TRBJ1-6	ASSLGEGGYNSPLH
many	TRBV12-3/TRBV12-4	TRBJ1-1	ASTAARIKNTEAF
many	TRBV5-1	TRBJ2-7	ASSLEIGTGVYEQY
NA	TRBV30	TRBJ1-2	AWSPTGGRGYT
NA	TRBV20-1	TRBJ1-4	SARNPPGTGEEGEKLF
many	TRBV3-1	TRBJ1-5	ASSQLPTQPQH
NA	TRBV9	TRBJ2-7	ASSVSERGGLYEQY
many	TRBV12-3/TRBV12-4	TRBJ1-5	ASRQQDNQPQH
many	TRBV20-1	TRBJ2-5	SAGKTSGPRAQY
NA	TRBV6-4	TRBJ2-7	TSSFRGTYEQY
NA	TRBV6-5	TRBJ2-1	ASSYGDRGREQF
NA	TRBV28	TRBJ2-5	ASSFFQGVETQY
few	TRBV25-1	TRBJ2-7	ASSGTSGPYEQY
NA	TRBV19	TRBJ1-6	ASSIDGRDSPLH
many	TRBV14	TRBJ1-2	ASSQDRTSRLGYT
NA	TRBV20-1	TRBJ2-7	SAKGIAGALYERY
many	TRBV4-2	TRBJ1-2	ASSQSGRSSYT
NA	TRBV7-2	TRBJ1-1	ASNLGSGNTEAF
few	TRBV6-5	TRBJ2-5	ASSYLASGGQETQY
many	TRBV20-1	TRBJ1-2	SASKGGYGYT
many	TRBV29-1	TRBJ1-1	SVIRVEAAF
NA	TRBV5-1	TRBJ2-1	ASSQQPVGGGDNEQF
NA	TRBV7-6	TRBJ2-1	ASSHPLREGPNEQF
NA	TRBV24-1	TRBJ2-3	ATGSGTDTQY
NA	TRBV2	TRBJ1-1	AGLRDRGTEAF
NA	TRBV19	TRBJ1-1	ASSKAPGRTMNTEAL
few	TRBV5-1	TRBJ1-1	ASSLTVSTEAF
few	TRBV3-1	TRBJ1-5	ASSQGGSQPQH
few	TRBV11-1	TRBJ1-2	ASSLLNRFDYGYT
NA	TRBV12-3/TRBV12-4	NA	ASSQGYWLAGEKGVTYEQY
many	TRBV14	TRBJ2-3	ASRRSPTDTQY
many	TRBV20-1	TRBJ2-3	SANPTDDSTDTQY
NA	TRBV20-1	TRBJ2-7	SASSIGGGSYEQY
few	TRBV5-1	TRBJ2-1	ASSRGNEQF
NA	TRBV24-1	TRBJ1-6	AKIKGRFIPGSYNSPLH
NA	TRBV2	TRBJ2-3	ASSDEVGNEQY
NA	TRBV2	TRBJ1-1	ASSGYKNTEAF
many	TRBV2	TRBJ2-5	ASVNRETQY
NA	TRBV6-1	TRBJ2-7	ASSRPGIYEQY
many	TRBV15	TRBJ1-6	ATSFGRDRESIVNSPLH
NA	TRBV18	TRBJ2-7	ASSPLGASYEQY
NA	TRBV12-5	TRBJ1-5	ASGWIPLWTENSNQPQH
many	TRBV4-1	TRBJ1-6	ASSQGPGGGKAPLH
many	TRBV20-1	TRBJ2-1	SARASIDSTHEQF
many	TRBV2	TRBJ1-3	ASSRTNREDTIY